This T cell receptor (beta chain) was identified in a study of blood T cell repertoires in COVID-19. Generated by immunoSEQ multiplex PCR, the TCRdb table keeps only in-frame clones and is missing some. The sample lists a few hundred thousand clones, approximately 85% occurring once. The cohort comprised adults aged about 18 to 100 years residing in 20 to 25 US areas. This CDR3 contains 13 residues. Trimming cost V 4 bases and J 8 bases; bases outside gene matches: 5. From germline, CDR1 is SGHVS and CDR2 FQNEAQ. V is TRBV7-8 and J is TRBJ1-2; 9 bases align to TRBD1. Sample: PBMCs or T cells enriched from blood (not recorded which). The TCR sequence derives from a woman aged 25 to 39 who had recovered from COVID-19. CDR3 amino acids: CASSYSTGGGYTF. For the CDR3, the DNA is TGTGCCAGCAGCTATAGCACAGGGGGCGGCTACACCTTC.